The 22 T cell receptor beta chains below come from one sample, sequenced in a study of cytomegalovirus exposure and HLA in healthy donors. The study ran its PCR with 60 Vbeta and 13 Jbeta primers. The data were produced by immunoSEQ multiplex PCR, yet TCRdb's version contains in-frame clones alone and is incomplete. The repertoire holds some 180,000 clones, with around 85% as singletons. Input material: PBMCs. These receptors originate from a male donor in good health and CMV-seronegative.

The CDR3, as DNA: TGCGCCAGCAGCTCATTGACAGCAACTAATGAAAAACTGTTTTTT. This sequence encodes CASSSLTATNEKLFF. The chain combines TRBV5-1 with TRBJ1-4; D perhaps matches TRBD1 (5 bases). The CDR3 extends over 15 amino acids. CDR1 is SGHRS and CDR2 is YFSETQ in the germline V gene. The V end lost 3 bases, the J end lost 0 bases, and 9 bases lay between the germline ends.

The chain recombines TRBV30 with TRBJ1-2; 8 positions agree with TRBD1. Trimming at V came to 2 bases and at J to 10 bases, leaving 9 bases not matched to a gene. CDR3 length: 13 residues. Germline CDR1 and CDR2: GTSNPN and SVGIG (reference sequence). CDR3 residues: CAWSRDRPSSYTF. In DNA form, the CDR3 reads TGTGCCTGGAGTCGGGACAGGCCCTCTTCCTACACCTTC.

This chain joins TRBV7-8 and TRBJ1-2, with 7 bases matching TRBD1. Trimming removed 1 base from V and 6 bases from J; junction bases left unmatched: 11. Germline lookup yields CDR1 SGHVS and CDR2 FQNEAQ. The CDR3 length is 16 residues. The DNA for the CDR3 is TGTGCCAGCAGCTTAGGAGGGGACAGTATGTTCAATGGCTACACCTTC. This encodes CASSLGGDSMFNGYTF.

The CDR3 region has the DNA TGTGCCATCAGTGGTGCGGGGGGTCACGGCTACACCTTC. Residues: CAISGAGGHGYTF. The gene calls are TRBV10-3 and TRBJ1-2, with D possibly TRBD1 on 5 matching bases. Trimming pared 4 bases from V and 8 bases from J, leaving 14 bases between. CDR1 is ENHRY and CDR2 is SYGVKD in the germline V gene. This CDR3 has 13 residues.

J is TRBJ1-3 and V is TRBV7-9; D is unresolved. The germline gives CDR1 SEHNR, CDR2 FQNEAQ (reference sequence). The CDR3 runs to 12 residues. Trimming removed 5 bases from V and 7 bases from J, with 9 bases in between. CDR3 protein: CASSLMLNTIYF. DNA of the CDR3: TGTGCCAGCAGCCTAATGTTGAACACCATATATTTT.

This chain joins TRBV29-1 and TRBJ2-3, with 11 bases lining up with TRBD1. CDR3 size: 13 residues. The germline gives CDR1 SQVTM, CDR2 ANQGSEA. V was clipped by 6 bases and J by 5 bases; unmatched bases: 4. For the CDR3, the DNA is TGCAGCGTGCAAGGGACAGGGGGAGATACGCAGTATTTT. The encoded protein is CSVQGTGGDTQYF.

The chain is built from TRBV9 and TRBJ1-2; D remains ambiguous. V gave up 4 bases and J gave up 7 bases, with 17 bases separating them. Germline V gene lookup returns CDR1 SGDLS and CDR2 YYNGEE. This CDR3 comprises 14 residues. DNA for the CDR3: TGTGCCAGCAGCTCTGTCGGGTTCGTCTCTGGCTACACCTTC. It yields the protein CASSSVGFVSGYTF.

This chain links TRBV19 with TRBJ2-2; D might be TRBD1 (5 bases). The V end was cut by 4 bases, the J end by 5 bases, with 11 bases between. CDR1 and CDR2 (germline): LNHDA, SQIVND (reference sequence). CDR3 length: 14 amino acids. The CDR3 sequence is CASSTGTGTGELFF. The CDR3 DNA sequence: TGTGCCAGTAGTACCGGCACAGGTACCGGGGAGCTGTTTTTT.

The V and J genes are TRBV29-1 and TRBJ2-5; unclear D gene. Germline V gives CDR1 SQVTM, CDR2 ANQGSEA. Trimming removed 6 bases at V and 5 bases at J, with 10 bases between. The CDR3 consists of 11 residues. CDR3 DNA sequence: TGCAGCGTAGAAAACCGGGAGACCCAGTACTTC. Residues: CSVENRETQYF.

This clone was observed once. The chain links TRBV5-8 to TRBJ2-2; 10 nucleotides agree with TRBD1. Trimming took 4 bases from V and 3 from J; bases not matched to a gene: 12. CDR1 and CDR2 (germline): SGHTS, YDEGEE. This CDR3 is built from 18 residues. The CDR3 DNA is TGTGCCAGCAGCGTGATCACCGGGACAGGGGCCCACACCGGGGAGCTGTTTTTT. Translating it yields CASSVITGTGAHTGELFF.

In this sample, this clone turned up once. Other DNA sequences of this sample code for an identical CDR3. V is TRBV6-5 and J is TRBJ1-2; D may be TRBD1 (6 bases). From germline, CDR1 is MNHEY and CDR2 SVGAGI. The CDR3 is 13 amino acids. The V end lost 8 bases, the J end lost 4 bases, and 14 bases lay between the germline ends. The CDR3 is CASSPTGSYGYTF. Written as DNA, the CDR3 is TGTGCCAGCTCACCGACAGGTTCCTATGGCTACACCTTC.

This clone occurred once. The chain couples TRBV14 to TRBJ2-5; 7 nucleotides match TRBD2. V lost 0 bases, J lost 2 bases, and 9 bases stayed unmatched. The CDR3 spans 17 residues. Germline V gene sequence: CDR1 SGHDN, CDR2 FVKESK. The CDR3 loop is CASSQDPASGIQETQYF. CDR3 nucleotides: TGTGCCAGCAGCCAAGATCCGGCTAGCGGAATACAAGAGACCCAGTACTTC.

This chain uses TRBV7-8 with TRBJ1-5; 8 bases align to TRBD1. The length of the CDR3 is 14 residues. Per the germline V gene, CDR1 is SGHVS and CDR2 is FQNEAQ. The junction had 0 bases not matched to a gene; V was cut back by 3 bases and J by 2 bases. Here the CDR3 reads CASSLDRGNQPQHF. In DNA, the CDR3 is TGTGCCAGCAGCTTGGACAGGGGCAATCAGCCCCAGCATTTT.

The chain couples TRBV4-3 to TRBJ2-2; no reliable D call. V lost 1 base and J 6 bases, leaving 12 bases between the germline ends. Germline V lookup: CDR1 LGHNA, CDR2 YSLEER. CDR3 length: 15 amino acids. The CDR3 sequence: CASSQGGHHPGELFF. CDR3 coding DNA: TGCGCCAGCAGCCAAGGTGGCCACCACCCCGGGGAGCTGTTTTTT.

In this sample, this clone turned up a few times. The J gene is TRBJ2-1, the V gene TRBV6-1; 7 bases line up with TRBD1. This CDR3 has 17 residues. Germline CDR1 is MNHNS and CDR2 is SASEGT. With 2 bases clipped from V and 7 bases from J, the junction kept 14 bases outside the gene matches. In nucleotides, the CDR3 is TGTGCCAGCAGTGAAAACCCCACCCCCGGGACAGAAAATGAGCAGTTCTTC. Amino acid sequence: CASSENPTPGTENEQFF.

This clone was counted only a few times. This chain joins TRBV6-1 and TRBJ1-2; D is ambiguous. CDR3 length equals 12 residues. Germline V gene lookup returns CDR1 MNHNS and CDR2 SASEGT. Trimming took off 2 bases at V and 6 bases at J, with 7 bases between the two ends. The chain's CDR3 is CASSERGNGYTF. The CDR3 nucleotides read TGTGCCAGCAGTGAAAGAGGGAATGGCTACACCTTC.

The chain has TRBV7-9 and TRBJ1-2; 9 bases match TRBD1. The V and J ends lost 2 bases and 4 bases, in that order; junction bases with no gene match: 5. Per germline, CDR1 SEHNR and CDR2 FQNEAQ (reference sequence). The CDR3 is made up of 15 amino acids. The CDR3 DNA reads TGTGCCAGCAGCTTAAGGGACAGGGTGGGCTATGGCTACACCTTC. Encoded protein: CASSLRDRVGYGYTF.

This chain links TRBV10-3 with TRBJ2-3; 8 bases agree with TRBD2. From germline, CDR1 is ENHRY and CDR2 SYGVKD. Trimming took 3 bases from V and 3 from J; bases not matched to a gene: 2. The CDR3 is made up of 14 amino acids. For the CDR3, the DNA is TGTGCCATCAGTGATGGCGGGGGGACAGATACGCAGTATTTT. Translation: CAISDGGGTDTQYF.

V gene TRBV5-1 combines with J gene TRBJ2-2; 9 bases line up with TRBD1. Germline assignment: CDR1 SGHRS and CDR2 YFSETQ. V shed 3 bases, J shed 2 bases, and the junction held 8 bases outside the gene matches. CDR3 length: 17 residues. CDR3 DNA: TGCGCCAGCAGCTGGGTCGACAGGGGGTACAACACCGGGGAGCTGTTTTTT. Protein: CASSWVDRGYNTGELFF.

V is TRBV7-6 and J is TRBJ1-6; 7 positions agree with TRBD1. After removal of 5 bases from V and 7 bases from J, the junction contained 8 bases not matched to a gene. This CDR3 comprises 15 residues. Germline V gene lookup returns CDR1 SGHVS and CDR2 FNYEAQ. CDR3 coding DNA: TGTGCCAGCAGCCCACAGACAGGGCCGAATTCACCCCTCCACTTT. Protein product: CASSPQTGPNSPLHF.

The chain links TRBV5-4 to TRBJ2-3, with a weak D call TRBD2 (5 bases). Trimming left V 4 bases short and J 3 bases short, with 9 bases between. The CDR3 length is 13 residues. CDR1 and CDR2 (germline): SGHNT, YYREEE (reference sequence). This CDR3 reads CASSAGRTDTQYF. CDR3 sequence (DNA): TGTGCCAGCAGCGCGGGTAGGACAGATACGCAGTATTTT.

J is TRBJ1-1 and V is TRBV9, with 8 bases matching TRBD1. Germline-derived CDR1 and CDR2 are SGDLS and YYNGEE. The V and J ends lost 3 bases and 5 bases, in that order; junction bases with no gene match: 12. This CDR3 region has 16 residues. The CDR3 DNA reads TGTGCCAGCAGCGCCAGAAATGGACAGGGCAATACTGAAGCTTTCTTT. This translates into CASSARNGQGNTEAFF. Filled out from reference TRBV9 and TRBJ1-1, the complete variable domain reads DSGVTQTPKHLITATGQRVTLRCSPRSGDLSVYWYQQSLDQGLQFLIQYYNGEERAKGNILERFSAQQFPDLHSELNLSSLELGDSALYFCASSARNGQGNTEAFFGQGTRLTVV.